This T cell receptor (beta chain) stems from a study of regulatory T cells in long-lasting Graves disease. Library construction for TCR beta used iRepertoire HTBI primers and Arm-PCR of CDR3 regions. TCRdb passed the multiplex PCR reads through MiXCR, listing each CDR3 protein once. Of 350,000 to 500,000 distinct CDR3 sequences listed, 14% were seen once; the top ten hold 17%. Germline assignment: CDR1 DFQATT and CDR2 SNEGSKA (reference sequence). V lost 4 bases and J lost 5; bases outside the gene matches: 15. The CDR3 is 16 residues long. This clonotype was recorded many times. Its antigen is currently unknown. Indicated time point: newly diagnosed GD, antithyroid drugs for less than 3 months. PBMC-extracted RNA yielded the TCR library. Study-wide points: Repertoires from persistent disease leaned toward TRBV28, TRBJ1-2 and TRBJ2-5.

The same specimen was also included in a second study, on T cells in Graves' hyperthyroidism and ophthalmopathy. That publication notes: Using the HTBI primer set, a first-round RT-PCR was run on the TCR CDR3. The majority of expanded thyroid clonotypes above 0.001 also appeared in blood.

Sequenced material: peripheral blood mononuclear cells (PBMCs), taken at new diagnosis, from a patient treated with antithyroid drugs. This TCR was recovered from a woman between 50 and 59 years old with Graves disease. The rearrangement joins TRBV20-1 to TRBJ2-3; 7 positions match TRBD2. In DNA, the CDR3 is TGCAGTGCTAACGACCCAGCGGGACTCCTCATAGATACGCAGTATTTT. It is translated as CSANDPAGLLIDTQYF.